What follows describes a single T cell receptor beta chain. As yet, its antigen is unknown. The data belong to a study of tumor-infiltrating lymphocytes in localized non-small cell lung cancer. Clones were sequenced by immunoSEQ multiplex PCR, and TCRdb holds only the in-frame ones, with some missing. Among 15,000 to 16,000 clones, approximately 70% were seen once, and the ten largest hold roughly 6%. Points from the study as a whole: Different pieces of the same tissue went to different assays, confounding technical variation with intratumor heterogeneity. No link was found between tumor T-cell fraction and recurrence-free survival.

The sequencing input was lung tumor tissue. The origin of this receptor is a human donor with non-small cell lung cancer.

CDR3 protein: CASSETTRSNEQFF. In nucleotides, the CDR3 is TGTGCCAGCAGTGAAACGACCAGGAGCAATGAGCAGTTCTTC. This chain uses TRBV2 with TRBJ2-1; D is ambiguous. The CDR3 covers 14 residues. Trimming took off 2 bases at V and 6 bases at J, with 11 bases between the two ends. Germline values: CDR1 SNHLY, CDR2 FYNNEI.